Included here is one T cell receptor beta chain sequence, with context. Its cognate antigen is unknown. At one boundary the junction diverges from the germline segment, which might be a read error. This CDR3 is 12 amino acids long. Looked up from germline, CDR1 is SGHVS and CDR2 is FNYEAQ. These data belong to a study of molecular identifiers for immune sequencing clone quantification. Study findings and constraints: Identical TCR molecules that share a barcode could lead to an underestimation of highly expanded clone sizes.

In TCRdb, the PCR reads were re-called with MiXCR into one record per CDR3 protein. The profile covers some 97,000 distinct CDR3 sequences, with approximately 24% appearing a single time and around 1% taken by the ten largest. The TCR originated in a human donor in good health. Some libraries in this study had Jurkat cell RNA spiked in. V usage is TRBV7-6 and J usage is TRBJ2-7; D perhaps matches TRBD1 (6 bases). The sample was naive CD8+ T cells from blood, with Jurkat cell RNA spiked in. As for subset: FACS-sorted CD8+CD4-CCR7+CD45RA+ naive T cells. The CDR3 region is CVSSTGTLGQYF. CDR3 sequence (DNA): TGTGTCAGCAGCACCGGGACATTGGGACAGTACTTC.